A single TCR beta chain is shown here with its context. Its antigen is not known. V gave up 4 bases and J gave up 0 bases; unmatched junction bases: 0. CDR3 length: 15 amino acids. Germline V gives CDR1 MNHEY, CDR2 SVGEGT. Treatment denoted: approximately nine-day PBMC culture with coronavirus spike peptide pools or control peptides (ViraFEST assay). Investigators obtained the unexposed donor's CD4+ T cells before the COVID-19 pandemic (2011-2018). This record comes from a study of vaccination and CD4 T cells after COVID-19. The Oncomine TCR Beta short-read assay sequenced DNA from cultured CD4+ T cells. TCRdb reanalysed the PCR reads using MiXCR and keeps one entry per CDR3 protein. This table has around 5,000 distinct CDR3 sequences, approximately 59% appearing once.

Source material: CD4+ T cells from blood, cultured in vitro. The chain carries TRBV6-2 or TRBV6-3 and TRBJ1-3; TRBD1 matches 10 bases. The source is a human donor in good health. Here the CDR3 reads CASSWTGGSGNTIYF. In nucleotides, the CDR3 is TGTGCCAGCAGTTGGACAGGGGGCTCTGGAAACACCATATATTTT.